These 4 T cell receptor beta chains share one sample of origin, sequenced in a study of blood T cell repertoires in COVID-19. Only in-frame clones appear in the TCRdb table, and some are missing; sequencing was by immunoSEQ multiplex PCR. The sample lists approximately 220,000 clones; about 84% were seen once. Sequencing was done on a sample of peripheral blood. The source of these receptors is a woman at least 80 years old with acute or convalescent COVID-19.

This chain uses TRBV2 with TRBJ2-5, with D perhaps matching TRBD1 (6 bases). Germline-derived CDR1 and CDR2 are SNHLY and FYNNEI. V was pared by 7 bases and J by 1 base, with 16 bases between. This CDR3 has 15 residues. The CDR3 region is CASTQGKAPQETQYF. DNA for the CDR3: TGTGCCAGCACCCAGGGGAAGGCTCCCCAAGAGACCCAGTACTTC. Full variable domain (remainder filled in from reference TRBV2 and TRBJ2-5): EPEVTQTPSHQVTQMGQEVILRCVPISNHLYFYWYRQILGQKVEFLVSFYNNEISEKSEIFDDQFSVERPDGSNFTLKIRSTKLEDSAMYFCASTQGKAPQETQYFGPGTRLLVL.

The V call is TRBV7-2, the J call TRBJ2-3, with 10 bases lining up with TRBD2. J gave up 2 bases and V 5 bases, and 4 bases lay outside the gene matches. The CDR3 contains 15 residues. Germline CDR1 is SGHTA and CDR2 is FQGNSA. In DNA, the CDR3 is TGTGCCAGCAGCCAAGGGACTAGCGTCACAGATACGCAGTATTTT. Translation: CASSQGTSVTDTQYF.

The chain recombines TRBV12-3 or TRBV12-4 with TRBJ2-7; perhaps TRBD2 as D (6 bases). Trimming left V 1 base short and J 6 bases short, with 10 bases between. The CDR3 loop spans 13 amino acids. The CDR3 DNA follows: TGTGCCAGCAGTTTAGGGGGGGTACCCGAGCAGTACTTC. Protein sequence: CASSLGGVPEQYF.

V is TRBV2 and J is TRBJ2-7; D call uncertain. The length of the CDR3 is 14 residues. Between the trimmed V and J ends, which lost 3 bases and 3 bases, there was a span of 12 bases. CDR1 and CDR2 (germline): SNHLY, FYNNEI. The CDR3 here is CASSETYFFYEQYF. The CDR3 DNA reads TGTGCCAGCAGTGAGACTTACTTCTTCTACGAGCAGTACTTC.